Given below is one T cell receptor beta chain in context. This clone's antigen is unknown. At one end the junction does not follow the germline gene, possibly because of a read error. This sample stems from a study of tumor-infiltrating lymphocytes in primary liver carcinoma (dated by TCRdb to about 2017). About the investigation overall: Of the five patients, three men and two women aged 30 to 69 years, four had hepatocellular carcinoma and one had combined HCC and intrahepatic cholangiocarcinoma. The five patients had tumors staged T1-T3 N0M0, with maximum diameters ranging from roughly 4.2 to 10 cm. Roughly 3.5 to 7.5 million productive TCRbeta reads were obtained per sample, and no significant difference in read depth was found between tissue types. TCRbeta repertoire sequencing, expression microarrays and whole-exome sequencing were combined in the study across five regions of each liver tumor, with adjacent normal tissue and blood also included. TCRbeta repertoire sequencing covered 35 or so specimens from 5 patients: roughly 25 tumor regions, 5 adjacent noncancerous liver tissues and 5 peripheral blood samples. To link TCRbeta repertoire diversity with the local molecular phenotype, the approximately 25 tumor region samples were profiled using Agilent mRNA microarrays. Technical replicate repertoires showed high reproducibility, with mean shared-clone rates about 0.88 and correlation coefficients above 0.98. What the work shows at the level of the full study, not this receptor alone: Only roughly 7.5-25% of top clones appeared in all five regions of a tumor, which suggests that tumor-infiltrating T cells are spatially heterogeneous. Bulk unsorted samples precluded comparing CD4+ and CD8+ T cell repertoires. Only four or five patients were included in the study, and the authors note that the findings should be validated in a larger study. Consistent with antigen-driven expansion, pairs of tumor regions showed higher repertoire overlap (mean roughly 36%) than either tumor-adjacent pairs (approximately 17%) or tumor-blood pairs (about 14%). Compared with blood, tumors had a significantly larger share of the repertoire taken up by the top 250 clones (p = 0.039). Because only the TCR beta chain was sequenced and unpaired alpha chains were not captured, true repertoire diversity is likely underestimated.

A constant-region primer and ProtoScript II reverse transcriptase were used to reverse-transcribe TCRbeta-specific cDNA from about 0.55 ug total RNA. Three nested multiplex PCR rounds, following a slightly modified ARM-PCR procedure, were used to build the TCRbeta libraries. Multiplex TRBV1-TRBV30 forward primers and a Cbeta reverse primer were used in the first two PCR rounds, each of which was run for 9 to 11 cycles. Sample barcodes and Illumina adapters were added in a final 25-cycle PCR using Deep VentR polymerase. Before sequencing, amplicons of 200-500 bp were gel-purified using a QIAquick gel extraction kit. An Illumina HiSeq 2500 was used to sequence the TCRbeta amplicons, generating 250-bp paired-end reads. In the original analysis: Trimmomatic v0.33 was used to quality-trim the reads, and FLASH v1.2.11 was used to merge paired reads so that full CDR3 sequences could be recovered. V, D and J germline segments were assigned to the rearranged TCRbeta sequences using MiGEC v1.2.1b. Clonotype statistics, along with Shannon-Wiener diversity indices, were calculated using VDJtools v1.0.0. Except for diversity analysis, only each sample's 250 most abundant clonotypes were used in subsequent analyses to reduce sampling bias. TCRdb reworked the public reads: Q25 trimming with fastp, MiXCR clone assembly, productive beta chains retained. Every entry covers one CDR3 protein and lists the most common genes and DNA from its rows. For this entry, the V and J calls and clone size follow TCRdb and not the study's own pipeline. A total of under 45,000 distinct CDR3 sequences appear in this sample, about 73% of them only once. About 19% of the sample lies in the top ten.

Total RNA and DNA were co-extracted without cell sorting from around 20-30 mg of bulk tissue using the AllPrep DNA/RNA mini kit. Between November 2015 and early 2016, a handful of patients in China with histopathologically diagnosed primary liver carcinoma had surgical resection. Patients had chronic HBV infection and were treatment-naive at sampling. Each tumor was sampled at five spatially separated regions: the tumor centre plus the superior, inferior, left-lateral and right-lateral poles. Histology showed that every tumor sample contained more than 80% viable tumor cells. Fresh tumor and adjacent tissue pieces were bisected; one half was stored in RNAlater at -80°C, the other sent for histology. Reading from cysteine to phenylalanine, the CDR3 counts 14 amino acids. Just CDR3 DNA is preserved here, 42 bases in frame from base 1. In the germline V gene (reference sequence), CDR1 corresponds to SEHNR and CDR2 to FQNEAQ.

The sequencing input was liver tumor tissue from sampling region 2. The cell subset or site label here, explained by the study, means: tumor region T2, inferior pole. This chain is built from TRBV7-9 and TRBJ2-1; TRBD2 matches 9 bases in the middle. The receptor comes from a man aged 40-49 years with primary liver carcinoma and hepatitis B virus infection. CDR3 sequence: CASGLAGAGVEQFF. The DNA sequence reads TGTGCCAGCGGCTTAGCGGGAGCGGGGGTTGAGCAATTCTTC.